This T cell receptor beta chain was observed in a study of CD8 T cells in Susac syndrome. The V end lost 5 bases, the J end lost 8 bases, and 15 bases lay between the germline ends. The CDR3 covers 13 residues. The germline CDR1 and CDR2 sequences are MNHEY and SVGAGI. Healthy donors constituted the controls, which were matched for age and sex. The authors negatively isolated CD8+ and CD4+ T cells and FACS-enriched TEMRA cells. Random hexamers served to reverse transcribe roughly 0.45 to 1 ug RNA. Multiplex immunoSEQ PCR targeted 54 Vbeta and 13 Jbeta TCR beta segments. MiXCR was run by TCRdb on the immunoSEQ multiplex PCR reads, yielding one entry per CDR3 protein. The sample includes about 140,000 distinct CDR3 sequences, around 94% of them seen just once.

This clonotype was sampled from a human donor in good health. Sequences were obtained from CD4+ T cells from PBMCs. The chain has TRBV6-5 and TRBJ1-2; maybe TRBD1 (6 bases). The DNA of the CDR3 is TGTGCCAGCAGTAAACAGGGTATTGAGGGCTACACCTTC. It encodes CASSKQGIEGYTF.